The 18 T cell receptor beta chains listed next were all sequenced from one sample in a study of T cells in Graves' hyperthyroidism and ophthalmopathy (dated by TCRdb to between 2017 and 2020). The library was built by means of multiplex PCR. Sequencing relied on an Illumina HiSeq 2000. The TCR beta CDR3 regions were amplified from RNA transcripts. For the first round of RT-PCR on the TCR CDR3, the HTBI primer set was used together with the Qiagen OneStep RT-PCR kit. TCRdb reran the public reads through fastp at Q25 and MiXCR, keeping productive beta chains. Under each unique CDR3 protein, matching rows form one entry showing the most common genes and DNA. A total of 410,000 or so distinct CDR3 sequences appear in this sample, under 15% of them only once. The top ten clonotypes cover approximately 13% of the sample. What was sequenced was blood. These receptors all stem from a man aged 18 to 30 with Graves' ophthalmopathy.

The CDR3 loop is CATSRVVSGHSEQYF. CDR3 nucleotide sequence: TGTGCCACCAGCAGAGTGGTGTCCGGTCATAGCGAGCAGTACTTC. This chain connects TRBV15 to TRBJ2-7; no firm D call. V dropped 1 base and J dropped 6 bases, with 16 bases sitting between them. The germline V gene has CDR1 LNHNV and CDR2 YYDKDF (reference sequence). There are 15 residues in the CDR3.

This clonotype was observed at least ten times. This rearrangement joins TRBV6-1 to TRBJ1-5; D may be TRBD1 (5 bases). Germline V gene data show CDR1 as MNHNS and CDR2 as SASEGT. Trimming shortened V by 4 bases and J by 6 bases, and 16 bases separated the two germline ends. The CDR3 is made up of 15 amino acids. The CDR3 protein is CASSGARGIGQPQHF. CDR3 coding DNA: TGTGCCAGCAGTGGCGCCCGGGGGATAGGTCAGCCCCAGCATTTT.

This clonotype occurred many times. The rearrangement uses TRBV6-1 and TRBJ2-3, with D uncertain. This CDR3 is 16 amino acids long. The germline CDR1 and CDR2 sequences are MNHNS and SASEGT. The ends were cut back, 2 bases at V and 2 bases at J, with 14 bases in the middle. The CDR3 nucleotides read TGTGCCAGCAGTGAAAATGAATGGGCTTTCACAGATACGCAGTATTTT. Translated: CASSENEWAFTDTQYF.

Ten or more counts support this clonotype. The chain carries TRBV20-1 and TRBJ2-7; 13 bases map to TRBD2. The CDR3 sequence is 14 residues long. Germline values: CDR1 DFQATT, CDR2 SNEGSKA (reference sequence). The V gene end was trimmed by 4 bases and the J gene end by 2 bases; junction bases not matched to a gene: 2. The CDR3 here is CSAKLAGGTYEQYF. The CDR3 DNA sequence: TGCAGTGCTAAACTAGCGGGAGGGACCTACGAGCAGTACTTC.

This clonotype has a handful of counts. The V call is TRBV7-6, the J call TRBJ2-2; tentatively, D is TRBD1 (6 bases). CDR1 SGHVS and CDR2 FNYEAQ come from the germline V gene. The CDR3 is 15 residues long. V was pared by 1 base and J by 6 bases, with 12 bases between. The CDR3, as DNA: TGTGCCAGCAGCTTAGAGTACAGGGCTCCCGGGGAGCTGTTTTTT. This codes for CASSLEYRAPGELFF.

This clonotype appeared many times. The rearrangement links TRBV18 to TRBJ1-3; D call uncertain. Germline lookup yields CDR1 KGHSH and CDR2 LQKENI. This CDR3 has 15 amino acids. V was clipped by 2 bases and J by 5 bases, with 13 bases between them. In nucleotides, the CDR3 is TGTGCCAGCTCACCAGGGTCAACAACCAGAAACACCATATATTTT. Its translation is CASSPGSTTRNTIYF.

A remark on this clonotype: It may be a read error: a sequence one base away is much more abundant. J is TRBJ2-7 and V is TRBV6-6, with TRBD2 as a possible D gene (5 bases). Germline CDR1 is MNHNY and CDR2 is SVGAGI (reference sequence). The CDR3 has 13 amino acids. The V end lost 0 bases, the J end lost 7 bases, and 10 bases lay between the germline ends. This CDR3 is CASSYSAGFEQYF. The CDR3 nucleotides are TGTGCCAGCAGTTACTCCGCGGGCTTTGAGCAGTACTTC.

This clonotype was detected many times. The chain joins TRBV10-2 to TRBJ2-7, with 7 bases fitting TRBD1. This CDR3 is 14 amino acids long. CDR1 is WSHSY and CDR2 is SAAADI in the germline V gene. V lost 4 bases, J lost 5 bases, and 8 bases stayed unmatched. The CDR3 coding sequence is TGCGCCAGCAGTGCCGGGACAGAGAGCGACGAGCAGTACTTC. Translated: CASSAGTESDEQYF.

This clonotype was found a few times. The chain couples TRBV29-1 to TRBJ1-1; TRBD1 might be the D (5 bases). The CDR3 contains 13 residues. CDR1 and CDR2 from the germline V gene are SQVTM and ANQGSEA. V lost 4 bases to trimming and J lost 4 bases, with 13 bases between them. This CDR3 is CSVGAGRGTEAFF. The CDR3 DNA reads as TGCAGCGTTGGTGCGGGTAGGGGCACTGAAGCTTTCTTT. The full variable domain, with the rest looked up from reference TRBV29-1 and TRBJ1-1, is SAVISQKPSRDICQRGTSLTIQCQVDSQVTMMFWYRQQPGQSLTLIATANQGSEATYESGFVIDKFPISRPNLTFSTLTVSNMSPEDSSIYLCSVGAGRGTEAFFGQGTRLTVV.

This clonotype has a count of ten or more. This chain links TRBV10-3 with TRBJ2-7, with D maybe TRBD1 (5 bases). The CDR3 has 14 amino acids. The germline V and J ends were trimmed by 6 bases and 1 base, with 13 bases remaining between them. Germline V gene lookup returns CDR1 ENHRY and CDR2 SYGVKD. CDR3 DNA: TGTGCCATCAGGATAGACAGAATATCCTACGAGCAGTACTTC. Translating it yields CAIRIDRISYEQYF.

This clonotype was seen many times. Here the CDR3 reads CASSLDLFGSTGELFF. Written as DNA, the CDR3 is TGTGCCAGCAGCTTAGATCTCTTCGGTTCTACCGGGGAGCTGTTTTTT. This rearrangement joins TRBV11-2 to TRBJ2-2; D remains unclear. CDR1 is SGHAT and CDR2 is FQNNGV in the germline V gene. This CDR3 has 16 residues. V dropped 0 bases and J dropped 5 bases, with 13 bases sitting between them.

This clonotype was seen ten or more times. This chain joins TRBV7-6 and TRBJ2-5; D is possibly TRBD1 (6 bases). The ends were cut back, 5 bases at V and 2 bases at J, with 9 bases in the middle. Germline-derived CDR1 and CDR2 are SGHVS and FNYEAQ. CDR3 length equals 13 residues. The CDR3 here is CASSTQGQETQYF. The CDR3 DNA reads TGTGCCAGCAGCACACAGGGACAAGAGACCCAGTACTTC.

The table lists this clonotype with many counts. V usage is TRBV5-1 and J usage is TRBJ1-2; D might be TRBD1 (5 bases). Per germline, CDR1 SGHRS and CDR2 YFSETQ. The CDR3 is 15 amino acids. V was pared by 0 bases and J by 4 bases, with 13 bases between. CDR3 residues: CASSLGDASIYGYTF. The DNA for the CDR3 is TGCGCCAGCAGCTTGGGGGACGCTTCAATCTATGGCTACACCTTC.

This clonotype was counted a few times. V gene TRBV20-1 combines with J gene TRBJ2-3; 7 nucleotides align to TRBD1. The CDR3 covers 12 residues. Germline-derived CDR1 and CDR2 are DFQATT and SNEGSKA (reference sequence). Trimming removed 1 base from V and 10 bases from J; junction bases left unmatched: 5. CDR3 in amino acids: CSARVGGGSQYF. The DNA of the CDR3 is TGCAGTGCTAGAGTAGGGGGCGGGTCGCAGTATTTT.

This clonotype was detected only a few times. This chain uses TRBV29-1 with TRBJ2-5; a possible D gene is TRBD2 (7 bases). Looked up from germline, CDR1 is SQVTM and CDR2 is ANQGSEA. The CDR3 is 13 residues long. Trimming removed 4 bases at V and 4 bases at J, with 13 bases between. CDR3 sequence (DNA): TGCAGCGTTGTGGGAGGGACACTAGAGACCCAGTACTTC. This translates into CSVVGGTLETQYF.

The rearrangement uses TRBV6-5 and TRBJ1-5, with D maybe TRBD1 (5 bases). Between the trimmed V and J ends, which lost 4 bases and 5 bases, there was a span of 12 bases. CDR1 and CDR2 from the germline V gene are MNHEY and SVGAGI. The CDR3 spans 14 residues. CDR3 amino acids: CASSLGRDDQPQHF. DNA of the CDR3: TGTGCCAGCAGTTTAGGACGGGACGATCAGCCCCAGCATTTT.

At least ten counts were recorded for this clonotype. The rearrangement uses TRBV12-3 or TRBV12-4 and TRBJ1-2; tentative D call: TRBD1 (6 bases). The CDR3 has 14 residues. Between the trimmed V and J ends, which lost 3 bases and 4 bases, there was a span of 12 bases. CDR3 sequence reads: CASSFPDSSYGYTF. The CDR3 DNA sequence: TGTGCCAGCAGTTTCCCGGACAGCTCCTATGGCTACACCTTC.

This clonotype was seen at least ten times. The chain uses TRBV14 and TRBJ2-5; 7 bases are shared with TRBD2. Trimming cost V 3 bases and J 0 bases; bases outside gene matches: 7. The CDR3 runs to 16 residues. CDR1 and CDR2 (germline): SGHDN, FVKESK. In nucleotides, the CDR3 is TGTGCCAGCAGCCAGACGGAGGGAGGGTACCAAGAGACCCAGTACTTC. Encoded protein: CASSQTEGGYQETQYF.